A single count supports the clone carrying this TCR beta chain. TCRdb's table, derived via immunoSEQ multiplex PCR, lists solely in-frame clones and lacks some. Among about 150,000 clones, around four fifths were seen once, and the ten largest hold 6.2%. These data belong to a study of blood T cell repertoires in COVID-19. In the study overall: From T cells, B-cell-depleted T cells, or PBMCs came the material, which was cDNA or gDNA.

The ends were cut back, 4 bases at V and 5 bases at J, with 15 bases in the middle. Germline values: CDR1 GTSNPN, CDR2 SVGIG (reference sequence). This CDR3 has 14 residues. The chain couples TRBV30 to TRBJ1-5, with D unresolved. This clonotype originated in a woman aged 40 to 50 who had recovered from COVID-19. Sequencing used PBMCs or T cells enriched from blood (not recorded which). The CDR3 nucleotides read TGTGCCTGGACCCCTGGGCGAGAAGATCAGCCCCAGCATTTT. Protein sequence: CAWTPGREDQPQHF.